A single sample gave rise to the 32 T cell receptor beta chains below, sequenced in a study of glioma-infiltrating T cells after dendritic cell vaccination. Produced via immunoSEQ multiplex PCR; TCRdb's table is partial and in-frame only. The table records 45,000 to 55,000 clones, 65% to 90% of them present only once. The specimen was blood, collected before dendritic cell vaccination. These receptors were taken from a human donor with glioblastoma.

The rearrangement joins TRBV6-5 to TRBJ1-1; 9 bases line up with TRBD1. Per the germline V gene, CDR1 is MNHEY and CDR2 is SVGAGI. The J segment lost 11 bases and the V segment lost 7 bases, leaving 11 bases of the junction unmatched. CDR3 length: 13 amino acids. The CDR3: CASTTGGPSTAFF. CDR3 nucleotide sequence: TGTGCCAGCACCACAGGGGGCCCGAGTACGGCTTTCTTT.

The sample holds a few counts of this clone. The J gene is TRBJ2-5, the V gene TRBV30; TRBD2 agrees at 14 bases. Judging by the DNA end, TRBJ2-7 fits better; the J call may be wrong. Germline CDR1 reads GTSNPN; CDR2 reads SVGIG (reference sequence). The CDR3 runs to 13 residues. Here the CDR3 reads CAWGLAGGYEQYF. The CDR3 DNA reads TGTGCCTGGGGACTAGCGGGAGGTTACGAGCAGTACTTC.

The rearrangement joins TRBV10-2 to TRBJ1-1, with 7 bases that match TRBD1. CDR1 and CDR2 (germline): WSHSY, SAAADI. This CDR3 contains 13 residues. Trimming cost V 6 bases and J 1 base; bases outside gene matches: 2. CDR3 bases: TGCGCCAGCAGACGACAGGGGAACACTGAAGCTTTCTTT. Translating it yields CASRRQGNTEAFF.

The chain combines TRBV5-1 with TRBJ1-2, with 9 bases aligning to TRBD1. CDR1 is SGHRS and CDR2 is YFSETQ in the germline V gene. CDR3 length: 14 amino acids. The J segment lost 5 bases and the V segment lost 4 bases, leaving 6 bases of the junction unmatched. The CDR3 protein is CASSPGQGPYGYTF. The CDR3 DNA sequence: TGCGCCAGCAGCCCAGGACAGGGGCCTTATGGCTACACCTTC.

The table lists this clone with a few counts. Different DNA sequences within this sample yield the same CDR3. The gene calls are TRBV9 and TRBJ2-3; 9 bases are shared with TRBD2. CDR1 and CDR2 from the germline V gene are SGDLS and YYNGEE. V lost 0 bases to trimming and J lost 2 bases; unmatched junction nucleotides: 7. The CDR3 covers 17 residues. The CDR3, as DNA: TGTGCCAGCAGCGTAGCGGGGTTAGCGGGGGCCACAGATACGCAGTATTTT. Translating it yields CASSVAGLAGATDTQYF. The full variable domain, in which reference TRBV9 and TRBJ2-3 provide the parts outside the CDR3, is DSGVTQTPKHLITATGQRVTLRCSPRSGDLSVYWYQQSLDQGLQFLIQYYNGEERAKGNILERFSAQQFPDLHSELNLSSLELGDSALYFCASSVAGLAGATDTQYFGPGTRLTVL.

V and J are TRBV9 and TRBJ1-4; D possibly corresponds to TRBD1 (6 bases). The CDR3 consists of 15 residues. V was trimmed by 3 bases and J by 2 bases, leaving 11 bases between them. Germline lookup yields CDR1 SGDLS and CDR2 YYNGEE. The CDR3 nucleotides are TGTGCCAGCAGCGGTAGGGGGTCGACTAATGAAAAACTGTTTTTT. This translates into CASSGRGSTNEKLFF. Combining the CDR3 with reference TRBV9 and TRBJ1-4 gives the whole variable domain DSGVTQTPKHLITATGQRVTLRCSPRSGDLSVYWYQQSLDQGLQFLIQYYNGEERAKGNILERFSAQQFPDLHSELNLSSLELGDSALYFCASSGRGSTNEKLFFGSGTQLSVL.

J is TRBJ1-4 and V is TRBV5-1; tentatively, D is TRBD1 (5 bases). Germline V gene data show CDR1 as SGHRS and CDR2 as YFSETQ. This CDR3 region has 16 residues. Trimming took 0 bases from V and 4 from J, leaving 13 bases between them. The DNA for the CDR3 is TGCGCCAGCAGCTTGGGACCTTTGGGGGGTAATGAAAAACTGTTTTTT. Residues: CASSLGPLGGNEKLFF.

In this sample, this clone turned up a few times. The genes are TRBV7-8 and TRBJ1-2; unclear D gene. This CDR3 has 14 amino acids. The V gene's germline CDR1 is SGHVS and CDR2 FQNEAQ. V was trimmed by 3 bases and J by 4 bases, leaving 12 bases between them. The CDR3 nucleotides read TGTGCCAGCAGCTTGGGAGGGTTGAGCTATGGCTACACCTTC. This gives the protein CASSLGGLSYGYTF.

This sequence joins TRBV5-1 and TRBJ2-1; no clear D gene. CDR1 and CDR2 from the germline V gene are SGHRS and YFSETQ. The CDR3 loop spans 14 amino acids. The V and J ends lost 1 base and 1 base respectively, with 6 bases between them. CDR3 amino acids: CASSLSQSYNEQFF. DNA for the CDR3: TGCGCCAGCAGCTTGAGTCAGTCCTACAATGAGCAGTTCTTC.

The CDR3 here is CASSRGSNQPQHF. The CDR3 DNA is TGTGCCAGCTCCCGGGGAAGCAATCAGCCCCAGCATTTT. The chain is built from TRBV25-1 and TRBJ1-5; no clear D. This CDR3 is built from 13 residues. V lost 8 bases to trimming and J lost 1 base, with 9 bases between them. In germline, CDR1 is MGHDK, CDR2 SYGVNS. Full variable domain (remainder filled in from reference TRBV25-1 and TRBJ1-5): EADIYQTPRYLVIGTGKKITLECSQTMGHDKMYWYQQDPGMELHLIHYSYGVNSTEKGDLSSESTVSRIRTEHFPLTLESARPSHTSQYLCASSRGSNQPQHFGDGTRLSIL.

The CDR3 region has the DNA TGTGCCAGCAGCTTTGACACGTACTCCTACGAGCAGTACTTC. Its translation is CASSFDTYSYEQYF. J is TRBJ2-7 and V is TRBV7-2; D uncertain. The CDR3 loop spans 14 amino acids. The V gene's germline CDR1 is SGHTA and CDR2 FQGNSA. Trimming removed 3 bases at V and 0 bases at J, with 9 bases between.

The genes are TRBV28 and TRBJ1-3; possibly TRBD1 for D (5 bases). The CDR3 sequence is 14 residues long. The V and J ends lost 10 bases and 0 bases respectively, with 13 bases between them. Germline CDR1 reads MDHEN; CDR2 reads SYDVKM. The CDR3 loop reads CAITTGISGNTIYF. The CDR3 DNA reads TGTGCCATCACCACAGGCATCTCTGGAAACACCATATATTTT.

The V gene is TRBV20-1, the J gene TRBJ2-1, with a weak D call TRBD2 (5 bases). The V end was cut by 4 bases, the J end by 9 bases, with 10 bases between. The CDR3 covers 11 residues. Germline CDR1 is DFQATT and CDR2 is SNEGSKA (reference sequence). In DNA form, the CDR3 reads TGCAGTGCTACCCGGACTCGTGAGCAGTTCTTC. It encodes CSATRTREQFF.

This sequence joins TRBV5-1 and TRBJ1-5; TRBD1 is a possible D gene (5 bases). Germline CDR1 reads SGHRS; CDR2 reads YFSETQ. This CDR3 comprises 15 residues. Trimming stripped 1 base from V and 0 bases from J, with 8 bases between. In DNA, the CDR3 is TGCGCCAGCAGCTTGCTAGGGGATAGCAATCAGCCCCAGCATTTT. This translates into CASSLLGDSNQPQHF.

This clone has just one count. The V and J genes are TRBV19 and TRBJ2-1, with 7 bases identical to TRBD1. The CDR3 length is 16 residues. V was pared by 2 bases and J by 6 bases, with 10 bases of the junction left unmatched. The germline V gene has CDR1 LNHDA and CDR2 SQIVND (reference sequence). The CDR3 DNA reads as TGTGCCAGTAGTATAATCGACAGGGTAACATCCAATGAGCAGTTCTTC. Protein sequence: CASSIIDRVTSNEQFF. Full variable domain (rest looked up from reference TRBV19 and TRBJ2-1): DGGITQSPKYLFRKEGQNVTLSCEQNLNHDAMYWYRQDPGQGLRLIYYSQIVNDFQKGDIAEGYSVSREKKESFPLTVTSAQKNPTAFYLCASSIIDRVTSNEQFFGPGTRLTVL.

The CDR3 sequence: CASSPRTSGSAYF. DNA for the CDR3: TGTGCCAGCAGCCCGCGGACTAGCGGGAGTGCGTATTTT. This sequence joins TRBV7-2 and TRBJ2-3, with 13 bases that match TRBD2. The CDR3 is made up of 13 amino acids. V lost 5 bases, J lost 14 bases, and 7 bases stayed unmatched. Germline CDR1 reads SGHTA; CDR2 reads FQGNSA. Looking up the rest from reference TRBV7-2 and TRBJ2-3 gives the full variable domain: GAGVSQSPSNKVTEKGKDVELRCDPISGHTALYWYRQSLGQGLEFLIYFQGNSAPDKSGLPSDRFSAERTGGSVSTLTIQRTQQEDSAVYLCASSPRTSGSAYFGPGTRLTVL.

The chain is built from TRBV6-5 and TRBJ2-5; 8 bases fit TRBD2. Germline lookup yields CDR1 MNHEY and CDR2 SVGAGI. The CDR3 consists of 12 residues. V trimming: 8 bases; J trimming: 11 bases; junction bases outside the gene matches: 10. The CDR3 DNA sequence: TGTGCCAGCGGAGAGCGGGGGCTAGAGCAGTACTTC. Translated: CASGERGLEQYF.

This chain connects TRBV27 to TRBJ2-5; 9 bases are shared with TRBD2. Per the germline V gene, CDR1 is MNHEY and CDR2 is SMNVEV (reference sequence). This CDR3 has 13 amino acids. Trimming took 2 bases from V and 5 from J; bases not matched to a gene: 0. CDR3 loop: CASSLAGGETQYF. The CDR3 DNA reads as TGTGCCAGCAGTTTAGCGGGAGGGGAGACCCAGTACTTC.

This rearrangement joins TRBV5-1 to TRBJ2-1; the D gene is possibly TRBD2 (6 bases). This CDR3 spans 13 amino acids. Between the trimmed V and J ends, which lost 7 bases and 4 bases, there was a span of 12 bases. Germline CDR1 SGHRS, CDR2 YFSETQ. The CDR3 bases are TGCGCCAGCGGAGGCCGGGGGTACAATGAGCAGTTCTTC. Translation: CASGGRGYNEQFF.

J is TRBJ1-2 and V is TRBV5-4; 9 bases line up with TRBD1. V shed 4 bases and J 4 bases; nucleotides not matched to a gene: 8. The length of the CDR3 is 15 residues. Germline V gives CDR1 SGHNT, CDR2 YYREEE (reference sequence). The CDR3 nucleotides are TGTGCCAGCAGCGTTGGGACAGGGACTGTCTATGGCTACACCTTC. Amino acid sequence: CASSVGTGTVYGYTF.

This chain links TRBV29-1 with TRBJ2-3, with TRBD2 as a possible D gene (7 bases). V was pared by 6 bases and J by 4 bases, with 20 bases between. Germline CDR1 SQVTM, CDR2 ANQGSEA. The CDR3 loop spans 15 amino acids. This CDR3 reads CSVWGSAGAADTQYF. Written as DNA, the CDR3 is TGCAGCGTGTGGGGGAGCGCGGGGGCGGCAGATACGCAGTATTTT.

This chain uses TRBV7-2 with TRBJ2-1; D might be TRBD2 (5 bases). V lost 0 bases, J lost 0 bases, and 12 bases lay in between. The CDR3 is made up of 17 amino acids. Germline V gene sequence: CDR1 SGHTA, CDR2 FQGNSA. CDR3 DNA: TGTGCCAGCAGCTTAGCGCGGGCCAGAAGCTCCTACAATGAGCAGTTCTTC. Encoded protein: CASSLARARSSYNEQFF.

This clone was recorded only once. The V and J genes are TRBV27 and TRBJ1-1; D gene ambiguous. This CDR3 contains 14 residues. V was pared by 2 bases and J by 2 bases, with 9 bases between. The germline gives CDR1 MNHEY, CDR2 SMNVEV (reference sequence). CDR3 nucleotide sequence: TGTGCCAGCAGTTTACAAGGAGGAAACACTGAAGCTTTCTTT. This codes for CASSLQGGNTEAFF.

The chain couples TRBV6-1 to TRBJ1-1; TRBD1 is a possible D gene (5 bases). The CDR3 totals 14 residues. Germline CDR1 is MNHNS and CDR2 is SASEGT. Trimming removed 5 bases from V and 6 bases from J, with 16 bases in between. CDR3 region: CASSNRFDSSEAFF. As DNA, the CDR3 is TGTGCCAGCAGTAATCGGTTCGACAGCTCTGAAGCTTTCTTT.

This clone was observed once. The chain carries TRBV4-3 and TRBJ1-1; possible D gene TRBD1, 5 bases. This CDR3 contains 14 residues. Per germline, CDR1 LGHNA and CDR2 YSLEER. Trimming removed 4 bases at V and 0 bases at J, with 9 bases between. DNA of the CDR3: TGCGCCAGCAGCCCCCAGGGCCTGAACACTGAAGCTTTCTTT. Its protein product is CASSPQGLNTEAFF.

The genes are TRBV7-2 and TRBJ1-1; 10 bases match TRBD1. Germline V gene data show CDR1 as SGHTA and CDR2 as FQGNSA. V trimming: 5 bases; J trimming: 10 bases; junction bases outside the gene matches: 4. CDR3 size: 12 residues. Written as DNA, the CDR3 is TGTGCCAGCAGCCCGACAGGGGGCGGAGCTTTCTTT. It yields the protein CASSPTGGGAFF.

The chain carries TRBV10-1 and TRBJ1-3; D is uncertain. V was trimmed by 1 base and J by 0 bases, leaving 10 bases between them. Per germline, CDR1 WNHNN and CDR2 SYGVQD (reference sequence). The length of the CDR3 is 16 residues. The chain's CDR3 is CASSELPLNSGNTIYF. DNA for the CDR3: TGCGCCAGCAGTGAGTTGCCTCTAAACTCTGGAAACACCATATATTTT.

The genes are TRBV29-1 and TRBJ2-2; the match to TRBD1 covers 7 bases. The CDR3 runs to 13 residues. Germline CDR1 SQVTM, CDR2 ANQGSEA. Unmatched junction bases numbered 3, after V lost 7 bases and J lost 1 base. Written as DNA, the CDR3 is TGCAGCGGGGGACAGTGGAACACCGGGGAGCTGTTTTTT. Its protein is CSGGQWNTGELFF.

The chain recombines TRBV28 with TRBJ2-5; TRBD2 matches at 8 bases. The CDR3 has 15 amino acids. Germline CDR1 is MDHEN and CDR2 is SYDVKM. The ends lost 3 bases at V and 2 bases at J; junction bases unmatched: 5. The CDR3 here is CASSLAAGVQETQYF. CDR3 sequence (DNA): TGTGCCAGCAGTTTGGCAGCGGGGGTGCAAGAGACCCAGTACTTC.

J is TRBJ1-1 and V is TRBV4-2, with D perhaps matching TRBD1 (6 bases). Between the trimmed V and J ends, which lost 4 bases and 3 bases, there was a span of 15 bases. Germline assignment: CDR1 LGHNA and CDR2 YNFKEQ. The CDR3 covers 15 residues. The CDR3 region has the DNA TGTGCCAGCAGCCGGAGCACTCGACAGGACACTGAAGCTTTCTTT. It yields the protein CASSRSTRQDTEAFF.

V and J are TRBV15 and TRBJ1-5, with D tentatively TRBD1 (6 bases). V gave up 0 bases and J gave up 7 bases, with 13 bases separating them. CDR1 is LNHNV and CDR2 is YYDKDF in the germline V gene (reference sequence). The CDR3 extends over 15 amino acids. The CDR3 nucleotides are TGTGCCACCAGCAGAGATTTTGCAGGGGTCCAGCCCCAGCATTTT. Amino acids: CATSRDFAGVQPQHF. The full variable domain, completed using reference TRBV15 and TRBJ1-5, is DAMVIQNPRYQVTQFGKPVTLSCSQTLNHNVMYWYQQKSSQAPKLLFHYYDKDFNNEADTPDNFQSRRPNTSFCFLDIRSPGLGDTAMYLCATSRDFAGVQPQHFGDGTRLSIL.

This chain joins TRBV5-5 and TRBJ1-5; TRBD1 matches at 7 bases. This CDR3 is 15 amino acids long. V was clipped by 0 bases and J by 5 bases; unmatched bases: 5. Germline CDR1 SGHKS, CDR2 YYEKEE (reference sequence). The CDR3 sequence: CASSLVQGRHQPQHF. CDR3 sequence (DNA): TGTGCCAGCAGCTTGGTACAGGGGAGACATCAGCCCCAGCATTTT.